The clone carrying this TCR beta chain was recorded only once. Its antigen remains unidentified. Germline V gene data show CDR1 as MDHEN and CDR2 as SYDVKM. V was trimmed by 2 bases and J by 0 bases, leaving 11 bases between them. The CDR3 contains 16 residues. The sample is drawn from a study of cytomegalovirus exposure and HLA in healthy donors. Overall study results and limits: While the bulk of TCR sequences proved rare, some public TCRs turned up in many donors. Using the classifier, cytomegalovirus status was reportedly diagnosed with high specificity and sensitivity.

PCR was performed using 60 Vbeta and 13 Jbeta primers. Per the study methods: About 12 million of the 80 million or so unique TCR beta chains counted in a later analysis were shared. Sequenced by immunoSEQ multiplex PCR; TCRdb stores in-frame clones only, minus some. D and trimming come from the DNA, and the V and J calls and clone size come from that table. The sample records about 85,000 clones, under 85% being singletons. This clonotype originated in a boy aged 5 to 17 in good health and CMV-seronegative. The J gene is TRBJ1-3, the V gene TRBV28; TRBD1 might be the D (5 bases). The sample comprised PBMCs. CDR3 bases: TGTGCCAGCAGTTTAGACAGATTTCACTCTGGAAACACCATATATTTT. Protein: CASSLDRFHSGNTIYF.